One sample yielded the 9 T cell receptor beta chains listed below, sequenced in a study of blood T cell repertoires in COVID-19. Measured with immunoSEQ multiplex PCR; TCRdb has only the in-frame clones, and not every one. Of tens of thousands of clones listed, around 80% are singletons. Input material: peripheral blood. These receptors all stem from a man between 60 and 70 years old with active or convalescent COVID-19.

V gene TRBV18 combines with J gene TRBJ1-6, with a tentative D call TRBD1 (5 bases). CDR3 length: 17 amino acids. The germline V and J ends were trimmed by 2 bases and 6 bases, with 17 bases remaining between them. Germline V gene lookup returns CDR1 KGHSH and CDR2 LQKENI. CDR3 residues: CASSPSSPQGGNSPLHF. The CDR3 nucleotides are TGTGCCAGCTCACCATCATCCCCCCAGGGAGGTAATTCACCCCTCCACTTT.

J is TRBJ1-2 and V is TRBV6-1; 8 bases line up with TRBD1. CDR1 MNHNS and CDR2 SASEGT come from the germline V gene. This CDR3 is built from 18 residues. The V segment lost 3 bases and the J segment 3 bases; nucleotides outside the gene matches: 15. The CDR3 DNA sequence: TGTGCCAGCAGTGACAGGGGGCCTGCGGCCGGTTCGGACTATGGCTACACCTTC. Encoded protein: CASSDRGPAAGSDYGYTF.

This clone showed up just once. The V call is TRBV9, the J call TRBJ2-5; D might be TRBD1 (5 bases). Trimming left V 3 bases short and J 9 bases short, with 18 bases between. CDR3 size: 14 residues. In germline, CDR1 is SGDLS, CDR2 YYNGEE. The CDR3 sequence: CASSASTDPKAQYF. The CDR3 coding sequence is TGTGCCAGCAGCGCCTCGACAGACCCAAAGGCCCAGTACTTC.

CDR3 region: CASSPSHQVYSYNEQFF. The DNA for the CDR3 is TGTGCCAGCAGCCCCTCTCACCAGGTATACTCCTACAATGAGCAGTTCTTC. The chain combines TRBV7-3 with TRBJ2-1; D unclear. CDR3 length: 17 residues. CDR1 is SGHTA, CDR2 FQGTGA, per germline. Between the trimmed V and J ends, which lost 5 bases and 0 bases, there was a span of 17 bases.

V usage is TRBV19 and J usage is TRBJ1-1, with TRBD1 as a possible D gene (6 bases). The CDR3 sequence is 14 residues long. From germline, CDR1 is LNHDA and CDR2 SQIVND (reference sequence). V was shortened by 5 bases and J by 2 bases, with 12 bases between the two germline ends. For the CDR3, the DNA is TGTGCCAGTAGTGAAGGGACATACAACACTGAAGCTTTCTTT. The encoded protein is CASSEGTYNTEAFF.

This chain uses TRBV5-1 with TRBJ2-5; D ambiguous. The CDR3 covers 11 residues. V lost 4 bases, J lost 5 bases, and 6 bases lay in between. From germline, CDR1 is SGHRS and CDR2 YFSETQ. Here the CDR3 reads CASSAGETQYF. The CDR3 bases are TGCGCCAGCAGCGCCGGGGAGACCCAGTACTTC.

This clone was detected only once. The chain recombines TRBV3-1 (or the pseudogene TRBV3-2) with TRBJ2-1; TRBD2 matches 9 bases. CDR1 is LGHDT, CDR2 YNNKEL, per germline (reference sequence). Unmatched junction bases numbered 7, after V lost 1 base and J lost 3 bases. The CDR3 spans 17 residues. This CDR3 reads CASSQVFSSGVYNEQFF. For the CDR3, the DNA is TGTGCCAGCAGCCAAGTGTTCTCTAGCGGGGTCTACAATGAGCAGTTCTTC.

Only one count was recorded for this clone. V gene TRBV15 combines with J gene TRBJ1-2; D is possibly TRBD1 (5 bases). Germline V gives CDR1 LNHNV, CDR2 YYDKDF (reference sequence). V lost 4 bases and J lost 8, with 14 bases in between. This CDR3 has 13 amino acids. In DNA, the CDR3 is TGTGCCACCAGCATGATTAGGGGTAGCGGCTACACCTTC. It specifies CATSMIRGSGYTF.

The CDR3 DNA reads TGTGCCACCGGACTAGCGGGGCTCCAAGAGACCCAGTACTTC. This gives the protein CATGLAGLQETQYF. The V and J genes are TRBV6-5 and TRBJ2-5; TRBD2 matches at 12 bases. V dropped 10 bases and J dropped 1; count of bases not matched to a gene: 4. Germline assignment: CDR1 MNHEY and CDR2 SVGAGI. The CDR3 is 14 amino acids.